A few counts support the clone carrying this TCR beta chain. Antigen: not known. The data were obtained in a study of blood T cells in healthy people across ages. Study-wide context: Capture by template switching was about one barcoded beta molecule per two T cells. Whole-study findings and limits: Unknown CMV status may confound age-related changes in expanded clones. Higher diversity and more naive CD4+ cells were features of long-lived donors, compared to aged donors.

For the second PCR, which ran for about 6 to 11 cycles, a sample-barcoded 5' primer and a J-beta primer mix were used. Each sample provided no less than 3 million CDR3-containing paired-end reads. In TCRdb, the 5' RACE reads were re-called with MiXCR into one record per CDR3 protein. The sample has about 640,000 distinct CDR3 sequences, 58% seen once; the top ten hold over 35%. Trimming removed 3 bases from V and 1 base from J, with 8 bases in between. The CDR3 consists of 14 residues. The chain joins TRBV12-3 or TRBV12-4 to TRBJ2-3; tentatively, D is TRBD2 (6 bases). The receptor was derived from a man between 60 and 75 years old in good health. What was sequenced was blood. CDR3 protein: CASSFLAGTDTQYF. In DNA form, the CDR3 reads TGTGCCAGCAGTTTTTTAGCGGGCACAGATACGCAGTATTTT.